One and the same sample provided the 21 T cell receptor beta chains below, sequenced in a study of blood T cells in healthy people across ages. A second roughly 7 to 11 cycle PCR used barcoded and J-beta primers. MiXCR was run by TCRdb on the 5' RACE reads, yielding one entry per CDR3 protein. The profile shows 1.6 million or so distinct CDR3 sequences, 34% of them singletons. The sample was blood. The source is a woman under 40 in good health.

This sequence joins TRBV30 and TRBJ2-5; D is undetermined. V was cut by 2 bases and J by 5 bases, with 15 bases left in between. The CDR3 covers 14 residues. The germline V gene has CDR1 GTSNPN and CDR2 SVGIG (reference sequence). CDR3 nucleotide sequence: TGTGCCTGGAGTCAAGGGTACAGTAAGGAGACCCAGTACTTC. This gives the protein CAWSQGYSKETQYF.

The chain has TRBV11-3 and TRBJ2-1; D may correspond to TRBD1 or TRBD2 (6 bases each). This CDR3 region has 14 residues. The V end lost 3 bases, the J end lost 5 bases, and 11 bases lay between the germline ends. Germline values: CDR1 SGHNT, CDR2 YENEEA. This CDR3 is CASSLQGRNNEQFF. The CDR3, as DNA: TGTGCCAGCAGCTTGCAGGGGAGGAACAATGAGCAGTTCTTC. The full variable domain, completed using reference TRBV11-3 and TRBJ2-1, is EAGVVQSPRYKIIEKKQPVAFWCNPISGHNTLYWYLQNLGQGPELLIRYENEEAVDDSQLPKDRFSAERLKGVDSTLKIQPAELGDSAVYLCASSLQGRNNEQFFGPGTRLTVL.

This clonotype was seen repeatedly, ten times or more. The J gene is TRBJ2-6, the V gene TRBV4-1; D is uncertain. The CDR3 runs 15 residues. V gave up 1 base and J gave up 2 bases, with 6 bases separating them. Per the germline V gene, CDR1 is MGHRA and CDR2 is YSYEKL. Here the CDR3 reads CASSQAHTGANVLTF. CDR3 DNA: TGCGCCAGCAGCCAAGCACACACTGGGGCCAACGTCCTGACTTTC.

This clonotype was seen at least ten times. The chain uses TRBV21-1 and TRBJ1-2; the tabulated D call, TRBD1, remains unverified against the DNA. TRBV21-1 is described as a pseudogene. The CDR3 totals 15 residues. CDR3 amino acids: CASSKSRQGLYGYTF. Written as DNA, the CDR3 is TGTGCCAGCAGCAAATCCAGACAGGGGCTCTATGGCTACACCTTC.

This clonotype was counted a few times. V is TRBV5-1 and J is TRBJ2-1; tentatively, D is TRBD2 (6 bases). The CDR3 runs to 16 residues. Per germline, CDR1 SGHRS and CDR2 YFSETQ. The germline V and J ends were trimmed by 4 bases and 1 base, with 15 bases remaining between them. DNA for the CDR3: TGCGCCAGCAGCCGCCGGGACTCGCAATCCTACAATGAGCAGTTCTTC. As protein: CASSRRDSQSYNEQFF.

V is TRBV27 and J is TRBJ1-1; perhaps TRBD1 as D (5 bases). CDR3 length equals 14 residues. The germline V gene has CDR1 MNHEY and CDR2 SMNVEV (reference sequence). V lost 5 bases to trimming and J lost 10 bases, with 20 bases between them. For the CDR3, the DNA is TGTGCCAGCAGTCCTGGAGGGGCACAGTTCGGAGCTTTCTTT. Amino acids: CASSPGGAQFGAFF.

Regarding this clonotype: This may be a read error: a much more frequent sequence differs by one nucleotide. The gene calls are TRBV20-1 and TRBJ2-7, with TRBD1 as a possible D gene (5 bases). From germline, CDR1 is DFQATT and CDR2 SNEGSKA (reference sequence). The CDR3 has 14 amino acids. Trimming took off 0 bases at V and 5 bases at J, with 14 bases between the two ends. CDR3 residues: CSARDRVWSHEQYF. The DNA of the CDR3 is TGCAGTGCTAGAGACAGGGTATGGTCCCACGAGCAGTACTTC.

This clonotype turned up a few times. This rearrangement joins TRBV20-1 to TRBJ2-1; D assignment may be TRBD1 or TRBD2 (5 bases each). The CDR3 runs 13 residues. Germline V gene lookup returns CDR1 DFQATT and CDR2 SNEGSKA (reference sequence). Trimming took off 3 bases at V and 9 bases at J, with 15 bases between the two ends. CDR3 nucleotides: TGCAGTGCTAGCTCGTTTGGGGGTTCTGAGCAGTTCTTC. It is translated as CSASSFGGSEQFF.

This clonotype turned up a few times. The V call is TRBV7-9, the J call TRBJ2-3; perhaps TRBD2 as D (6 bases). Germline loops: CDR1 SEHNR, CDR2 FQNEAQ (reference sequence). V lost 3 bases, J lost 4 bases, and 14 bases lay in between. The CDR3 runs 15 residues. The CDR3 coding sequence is TGTGCCAGCAGCTTTTCCACGGGAGCCCCAGATACGCAGTATTTT. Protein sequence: CASSFSTGAPDTQYF.

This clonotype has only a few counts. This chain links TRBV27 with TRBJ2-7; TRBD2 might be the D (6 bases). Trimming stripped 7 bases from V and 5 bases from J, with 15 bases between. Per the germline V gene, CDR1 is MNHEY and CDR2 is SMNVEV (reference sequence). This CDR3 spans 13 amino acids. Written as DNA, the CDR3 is TGTGCCAGCATGCGGGATCTACGGGACGAGCAGTACTTC. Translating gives CASMRDLRDEQYF.

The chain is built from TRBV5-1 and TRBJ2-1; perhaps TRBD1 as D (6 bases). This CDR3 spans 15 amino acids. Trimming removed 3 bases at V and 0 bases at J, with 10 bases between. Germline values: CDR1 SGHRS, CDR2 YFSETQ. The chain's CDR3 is CASSSGQPSYNEQFF. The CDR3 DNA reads TGCGCCAGCAGCTCAGGACAGCCCTCCTACAATGAGCAGTTCTTC.

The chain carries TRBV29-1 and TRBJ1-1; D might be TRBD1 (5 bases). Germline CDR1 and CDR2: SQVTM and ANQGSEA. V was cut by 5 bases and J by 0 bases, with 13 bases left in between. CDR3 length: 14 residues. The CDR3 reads CSVRLQAMNTEAFF. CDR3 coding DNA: TGCAGCGTTAGATTACAGGCCATGAACACTGAAGCTTTCTTT.

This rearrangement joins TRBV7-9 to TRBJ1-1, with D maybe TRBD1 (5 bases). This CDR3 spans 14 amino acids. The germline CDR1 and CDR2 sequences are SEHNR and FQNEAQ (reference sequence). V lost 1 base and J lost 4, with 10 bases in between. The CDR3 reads CASSLGGEGTEAFF. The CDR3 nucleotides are TGTGCCAGCAGCTTAGGGGGGGAAGGCACTGAAGCTTTCTTT. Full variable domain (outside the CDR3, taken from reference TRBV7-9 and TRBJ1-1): DTGVSQNPRHKITKRGQNVTFRCDPISEHNRLYWYRQTLGQGPEFLTYFQNEAQLEKSRLLSDRFSAERPKGSFSTLEIQRTEQGDSAMYLCASSLGGEGTEAFFGQGTRLTVV.

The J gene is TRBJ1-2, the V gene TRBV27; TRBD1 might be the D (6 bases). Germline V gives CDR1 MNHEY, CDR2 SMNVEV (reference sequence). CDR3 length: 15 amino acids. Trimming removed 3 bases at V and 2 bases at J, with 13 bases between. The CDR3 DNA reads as TGTGCCAGCAGTTTGGTCGGGACAAAGAACTATGGCTACACCTTC. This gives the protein CASSLVGTKNYGYTF.

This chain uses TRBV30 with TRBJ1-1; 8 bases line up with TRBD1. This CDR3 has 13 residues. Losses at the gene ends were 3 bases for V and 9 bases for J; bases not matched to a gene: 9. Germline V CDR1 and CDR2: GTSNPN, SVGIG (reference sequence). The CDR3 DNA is TGTGCCTGGAGCGCAGGGGGCGCCGGGAAAGCTTTCTTT. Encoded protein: CAWSAGGAGKAFF.

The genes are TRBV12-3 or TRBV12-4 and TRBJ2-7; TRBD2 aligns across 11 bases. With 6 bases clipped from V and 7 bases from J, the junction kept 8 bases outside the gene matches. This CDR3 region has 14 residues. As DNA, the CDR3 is TGTGCCAGCAGCATCGGGACTAGCGGTTTTGAGCAGTACTTC. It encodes CASSIGTSGFEQYF.

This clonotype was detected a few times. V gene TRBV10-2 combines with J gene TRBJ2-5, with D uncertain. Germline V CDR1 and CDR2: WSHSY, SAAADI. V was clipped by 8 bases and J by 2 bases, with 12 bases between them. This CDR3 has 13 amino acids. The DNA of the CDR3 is TGCGCCAGCCGAAACAGCGTGCAAGAGACCCAGTACTTC. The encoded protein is CASRNSVQETQYF.

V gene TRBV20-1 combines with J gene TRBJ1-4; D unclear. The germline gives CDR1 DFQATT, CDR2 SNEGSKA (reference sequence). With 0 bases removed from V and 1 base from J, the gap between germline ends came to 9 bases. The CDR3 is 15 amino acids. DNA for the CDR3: TGCAGTGCTAGAGACATAGGAATAACTAATGAAAAACTGTTTTTT. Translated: CSARDIGITNEKLFF.

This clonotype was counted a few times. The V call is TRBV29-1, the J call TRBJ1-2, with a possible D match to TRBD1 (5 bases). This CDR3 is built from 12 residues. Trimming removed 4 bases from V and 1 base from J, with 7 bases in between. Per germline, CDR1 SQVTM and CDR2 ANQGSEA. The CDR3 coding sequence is TGCAGCGTTGGGGGCGTTAACTATGGCTACACCTTC. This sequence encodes CSVGGVNYGYTF.

CDR3 residues: CASSPLPSGANVLTF. The CDR3 nucleotides are TGCGCCAGCAGCCCACTCCCGTCTGGGGCCAACGTCCTGACTTTC. The V gene is TRBV5-1, the J gene TRBJ2-6; the D is unclear. With 4 bases removed from V and 1 base from J, the gap between germline ends came to 9 bases. Germline values: CDR1 SGHRS, CDR2 YFSETQ. The CDR3 is made up of 15 amino acids.

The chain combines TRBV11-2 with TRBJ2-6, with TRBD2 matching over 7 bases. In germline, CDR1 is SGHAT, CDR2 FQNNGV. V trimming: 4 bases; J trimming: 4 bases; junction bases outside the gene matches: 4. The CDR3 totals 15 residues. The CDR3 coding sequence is TGTGCCAGCAGCTGGGTAGCGGGCGGGGCCAACGTCCTGACTTTC. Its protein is CASSWVAGGANVLTF.